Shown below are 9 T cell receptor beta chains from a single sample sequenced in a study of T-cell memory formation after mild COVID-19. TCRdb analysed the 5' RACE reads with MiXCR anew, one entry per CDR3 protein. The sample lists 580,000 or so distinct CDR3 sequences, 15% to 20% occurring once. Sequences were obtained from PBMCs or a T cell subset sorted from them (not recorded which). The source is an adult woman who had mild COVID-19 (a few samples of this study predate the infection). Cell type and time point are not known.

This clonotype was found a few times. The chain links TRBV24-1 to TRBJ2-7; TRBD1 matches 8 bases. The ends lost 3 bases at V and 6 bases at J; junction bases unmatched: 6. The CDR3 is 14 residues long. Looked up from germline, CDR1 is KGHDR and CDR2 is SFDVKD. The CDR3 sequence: CATSDPGTGFEQYF. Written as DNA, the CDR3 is TGTGCCACCAGTGATCCCGGGACAGGTTTCGAGCAGTACTTC.

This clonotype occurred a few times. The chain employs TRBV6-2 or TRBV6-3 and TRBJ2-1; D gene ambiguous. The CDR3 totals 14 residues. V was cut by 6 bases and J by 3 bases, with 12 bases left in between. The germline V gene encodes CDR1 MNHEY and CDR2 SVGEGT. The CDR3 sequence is CASSRGPNYNEQFF. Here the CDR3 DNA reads TGTGCCAGCAGCCGAGGACCTAACTACAATGAGCAGTTCTTC.

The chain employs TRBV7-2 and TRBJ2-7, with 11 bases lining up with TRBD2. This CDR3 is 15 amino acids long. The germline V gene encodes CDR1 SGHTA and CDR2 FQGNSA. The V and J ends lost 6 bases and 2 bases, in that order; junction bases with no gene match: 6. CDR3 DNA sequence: TGTGCCAGCAGACCGGGACTAGCGGACGCCTACGAGCAGTACTTC. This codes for CASRPGLADAYEQYF. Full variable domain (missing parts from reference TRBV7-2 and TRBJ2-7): GAGVSQSPSNKVTEKGKDVELRCDPISGHTALYWYRQSLGQGLEFLIYFQGNSAPDKSGLPSDRFSAERTGGSVSTLTIQRTQQEDSAVYLCASRPGLADAYEQYFGPGTRLTVT.

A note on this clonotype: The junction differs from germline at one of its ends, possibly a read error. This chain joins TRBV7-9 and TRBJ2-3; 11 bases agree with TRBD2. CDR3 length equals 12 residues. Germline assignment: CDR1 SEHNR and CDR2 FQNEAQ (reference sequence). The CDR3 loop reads CASSSLAGGLHF. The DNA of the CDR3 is TGTGCCAGCAGCTCCTTAGCGGGGGGGCTACATTTT. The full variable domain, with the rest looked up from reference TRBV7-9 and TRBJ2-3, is DTGVSQNPRHKITKRGQNVTFRCDPISEHNRLYWYRQTLGQGPEFLTYFQNEAQLEKSRLLSDRFSAERPKGSFSTLEIQRTEQGDSAMYLCASSSLAGGLHFGPGTRLTVL.

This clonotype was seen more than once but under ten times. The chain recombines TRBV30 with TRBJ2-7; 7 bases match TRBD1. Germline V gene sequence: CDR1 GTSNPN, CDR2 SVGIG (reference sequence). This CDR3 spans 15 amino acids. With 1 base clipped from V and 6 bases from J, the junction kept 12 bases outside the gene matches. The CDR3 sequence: CAWSAGTAVYGEQYF. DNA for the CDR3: TGTGCCTGGAGTGCCGGGACAGCTGTCTACGGCGAGCAGTACTTC.

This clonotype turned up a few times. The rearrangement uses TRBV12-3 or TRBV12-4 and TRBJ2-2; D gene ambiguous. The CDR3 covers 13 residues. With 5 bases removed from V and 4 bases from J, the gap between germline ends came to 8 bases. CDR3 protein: CASSTLSTGELFF. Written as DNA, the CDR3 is TGTGCCAGCAGTACGCTGTCCACCGGGGAGCTGTTTTTT.

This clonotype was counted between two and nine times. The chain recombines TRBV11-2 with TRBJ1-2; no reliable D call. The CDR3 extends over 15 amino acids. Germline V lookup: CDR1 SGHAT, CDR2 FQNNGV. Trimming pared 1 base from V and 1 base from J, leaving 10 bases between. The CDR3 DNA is TGTGCCAGCAGCTTAGGAGCAGTCAGTAACTATGGCTACACCTTC. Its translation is CASSLGAVSNYGYTF.

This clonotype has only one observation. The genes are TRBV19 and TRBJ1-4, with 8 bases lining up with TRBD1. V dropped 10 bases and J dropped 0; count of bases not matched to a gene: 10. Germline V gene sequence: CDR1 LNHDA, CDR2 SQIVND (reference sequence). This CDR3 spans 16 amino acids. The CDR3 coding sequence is TGTGCCACCCGGGACAGGCTTCTTGCAACTAATGAAAAACTGTTTTTT. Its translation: CATRDRLLATNEKLFF. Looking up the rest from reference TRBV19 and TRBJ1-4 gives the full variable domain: DGGITQSPKYLFRKEGQNVTLSCEQNLNHDAMYWYRQDPGQGLRLIYYSQIVNDFQKGDIAEGYSVSREKKESFPLTVTSAQKNPTAFYLCATRDRLLATNEKLFFGSGTQLSVL.

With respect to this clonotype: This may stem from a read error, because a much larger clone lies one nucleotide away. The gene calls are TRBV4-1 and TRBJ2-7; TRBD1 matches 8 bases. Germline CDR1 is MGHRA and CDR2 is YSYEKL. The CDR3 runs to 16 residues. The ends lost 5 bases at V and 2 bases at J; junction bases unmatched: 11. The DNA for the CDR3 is TGCGCCAGCAGCATATGCGGGACAGGATTCGCCTACGAGCAGTACTTC. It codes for CASSICGTGFAYEQYF.